This T cell receptor beta chain was sequenced during a study of T cell responses to AZD1222 COVID-19 vaccine. In the case of this clone: Its matching antigen is unknown.

General study findings and limits: Distributed over spike, vaccine-associated CD4 TCRs predominated at 160-218 and 743-854.

After removal of 3 bases from V and 0 bases from J, the junction contained 5 bases not matched to a gene. Germline V CDR1 and CDR2: SGHVS, FQNEAQ. The CDR3 is made up of 16 amino acids. Clones were sequenced by immunoSEQ multiplex PCR, and TCRdb holds only the in-frame ones, with some missing. The sample has 130,000 to 150,000 clones, more than 70% seen once. This specimen consisted of peripheral blood, obtained on day 0 of AZD1222 vaccination. The TCR sequence derives from an adult in good health. V and J are TRBV7-8 and TRBJ2-3; 8 bases are shared with TRBD2. The DNA of the CDR3 is TGTGCCAGCAGCTTCCTTAGCGGGAAGAGCACAGATACGCAGTATTTT. It codes for CASSFLSGKSTDTQYF.